This T cell receptor (beta chain) originates from a study of T-cell reconstitution after alpha-beta-depleted transplantation in children listed by TCRdb under 2016. Study-level background: Using TCR repertoire profiling, the study quantitatively followed how T-cell immune reconstitution unfolded in children after TCRalphabeta/CD19-depleted allogeneic hematopoietic cell transplantation.

The library was obtained by PCR. TCRdb lists the instrument as Illumina HiSeq 2500. TCR library preparation used molecular barcoding, with unique molecular identifiers applied to normalize quantification of the TCRbeta repertoire. TCRdb itself trimmed the public reads at Q25 with fastp, ran MiXCR and retained productive beta chains. A single entry per CDR3 protein holds the most common genes and DNA from its merged rows. The sample table shows approximately 490,000 distinct CDR3 sequences, and under 15% are seen once. The ten largest account for more than 5.5% of the sample. The germline V gene yields SGHVS for CDR1 and FQNEAQ for CDR2. V lost 5 bases and J lost 8 bases, and the count of bases not matched to a germline gene is 9. The CDR3 numbers 16 residues from cysteine through phenylalanine. Only the CDR3 region is kept as DNA, spanning 48 bases read in frame from base 1. This clonotype occurred a few times. Its antigen is unknown. It has no much larger one-base neighbor in the sample; base qualities were not kept.

This chain is built from TRBV7-8 and TRBJ2-1; 13 central nucleotides agree with TRBD2. The source is a human donor who donated a stem cell graft to a child with combined immunodeficiency. The material was PBMCs from the stem cell graft donor, obtained from the stem cell graft. In nucleotides, the sequence is TGTGCCAGCAGCCCTAGAGGGACTAGCGGGGTATATGAGCAGTTCTTC. It translates to CASSPRGTSGVYEQFF. Where the CDR3 stops, the reference TRBV7-8 and TRBJ2-1 genes take over; the full variable domain is GAGVSQSPRYKVAKRGQDVALRCDPISGHVSLFWYQQALGQGPEFLTYFQNEAQLDKSGLPSDRFFAERPEGSVSTLKIQRTQQEDSAVYLCASSPRGTSGVYEQFFGPGTRLTVL.